The clone carrying this T cell receptor (beta chain) was recorded only once. Its target is not known. These data are taken from a study of OX40 agonist ivuxolimab in advanced cancers. The wider study: The treatment was a fully human IgG2 OX40 agonist, ivuxolimab. Patients with prior anti-PD-1, anti-PD-L1 or anti-CTLA-4 therapy were eligible; 40% had some. Regarding the study as a whole: Specificity for antigen went undetermined in the expanded peripheral T cells.

Method: immunoSEQ multiplex PCR; TCRdb's copy keeps in-frame clones and lacks some. This sample has more than 50,000 clones, with 65% to 90% found just once. V shed 0 bases and J shed 2 bases, with 7 bases lying between them. The CDR3 extends over 14 amino acids. The V gene's germline CDR1 is LNHNV and CDR2 YYDKDF (reference sequence). Sequencing was performed on CD4+ or CD8+ T cells sorted from blood, taken in a trial of the OX40 agonist ivuxolimab. This chain links TRBV15 with TRBJ1-1, with D uncertain. The source is an adult with an advanced solid tumor such as melanoma, head and neck, liver or kidney cancer. The chain's CDR3 is CATSREKGNTEAFF. In DNA form, the CDR3 reads TGTGCCACCAGCAGAGAGAAAGGCAACACTGAAGCTTTCTTT. Supplemented by reference TRBV15 and TRBJ1-1, the full variable domain reads DAMVIQNPRYQVTQFGKPVTLSCSQTLNHNVMYWYQQKSSQAPKLLFHYYDKDFNNEADTPDNFQSRRPNTSFCFLDIRSPGLGDTAMYLCATSREKGNTEAFFGQGTRLTVV.